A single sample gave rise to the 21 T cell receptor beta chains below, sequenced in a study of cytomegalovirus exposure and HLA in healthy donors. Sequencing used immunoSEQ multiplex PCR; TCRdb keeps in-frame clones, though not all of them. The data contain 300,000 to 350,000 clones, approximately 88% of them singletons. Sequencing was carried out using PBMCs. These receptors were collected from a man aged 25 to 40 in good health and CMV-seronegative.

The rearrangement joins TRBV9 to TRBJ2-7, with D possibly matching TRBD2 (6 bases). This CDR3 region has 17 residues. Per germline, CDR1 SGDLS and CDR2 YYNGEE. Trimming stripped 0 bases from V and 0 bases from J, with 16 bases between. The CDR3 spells CASSVGARRDPSYEQYF. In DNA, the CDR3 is TGTGCCAGCAGCGTAGGAGCCCGGCGGGACCCCTCCTACGAGCAGTACTTC.

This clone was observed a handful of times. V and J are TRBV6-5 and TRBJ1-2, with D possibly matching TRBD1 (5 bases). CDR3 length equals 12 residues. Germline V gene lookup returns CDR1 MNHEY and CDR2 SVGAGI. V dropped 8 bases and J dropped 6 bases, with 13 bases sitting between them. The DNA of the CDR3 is TGTGCCAGCTCCGGCCAGGGCAATGGCTACACCTTC. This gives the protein CASSGQGNGYTF.

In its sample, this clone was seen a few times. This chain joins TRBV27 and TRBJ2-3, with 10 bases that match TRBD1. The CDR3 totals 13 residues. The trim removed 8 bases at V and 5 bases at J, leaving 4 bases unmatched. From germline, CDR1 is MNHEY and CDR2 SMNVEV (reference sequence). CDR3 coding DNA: TGTGCCAGCTGGGGACAGGGGAAAGATACGCAGTATTTT. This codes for CASWGQGKDTQYF.

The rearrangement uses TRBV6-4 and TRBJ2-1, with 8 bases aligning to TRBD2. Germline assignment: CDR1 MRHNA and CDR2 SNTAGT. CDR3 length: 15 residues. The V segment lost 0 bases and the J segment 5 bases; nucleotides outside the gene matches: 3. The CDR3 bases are TGTGCCAGCAGTGACTCACGGGGGGGCCACAATGAGCAGTTCTTC. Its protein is CASSDSRGGHNEQFF.

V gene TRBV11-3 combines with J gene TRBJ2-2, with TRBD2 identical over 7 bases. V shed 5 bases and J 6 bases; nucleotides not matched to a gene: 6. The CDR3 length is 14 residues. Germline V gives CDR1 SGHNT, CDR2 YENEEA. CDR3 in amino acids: CASSPGLESGELFF. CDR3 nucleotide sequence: TGTGCCAGCAGCCCCGGACTAGAATCCGGGGAGCTGTTTTTT.

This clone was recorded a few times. The CDR3 reads CASSEGVRYEQYF. As DNA, the CDR3 is TGCGCCAGCAGTGAAGGGGTTCGGTACGAGCAGTACTTC. This chain connects TRBV10-1 to TRBJ2-7; a weak D match, TRBD1 (5 bases). Per the germline V gene, CDR1 is WNHNN and CDR2 is SYGVQD (reference sequence). Trimming removed 3 bases from V and 4 bases from J, with 10 bases in between. CDR3 size: 13 residues.

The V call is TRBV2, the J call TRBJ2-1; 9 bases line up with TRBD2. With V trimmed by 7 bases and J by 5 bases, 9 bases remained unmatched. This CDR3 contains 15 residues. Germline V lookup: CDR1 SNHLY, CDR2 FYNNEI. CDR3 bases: TGTGCCAGCAATAAGGGGACTAGCAATGACAATGAGCAGTTCTTC. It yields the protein CASNKGTSNDNEQFF.

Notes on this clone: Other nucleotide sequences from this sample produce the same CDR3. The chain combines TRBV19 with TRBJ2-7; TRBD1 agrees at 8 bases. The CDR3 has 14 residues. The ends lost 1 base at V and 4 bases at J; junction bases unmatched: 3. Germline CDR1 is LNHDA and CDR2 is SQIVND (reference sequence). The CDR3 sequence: CASSIGTGLYEQYF. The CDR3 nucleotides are TGTGCCAGTAGTATAGGGACAGGGCTGTACGAGCAGTACTTC.

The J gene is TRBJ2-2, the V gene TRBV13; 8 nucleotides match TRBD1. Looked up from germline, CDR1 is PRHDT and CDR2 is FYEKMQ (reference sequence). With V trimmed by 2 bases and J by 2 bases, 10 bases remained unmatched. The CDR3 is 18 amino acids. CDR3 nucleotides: TGTGCCAGCAGCTTATCCGATCGGACAGGGCGAAACACCGGGGAGCTGTTTTTT. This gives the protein CASSLSDRTGRNTGELFF.

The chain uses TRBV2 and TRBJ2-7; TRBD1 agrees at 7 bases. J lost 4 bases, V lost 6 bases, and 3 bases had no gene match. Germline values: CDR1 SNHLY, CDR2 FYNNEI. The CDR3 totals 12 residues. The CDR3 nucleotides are TGTGCCAGCAGAGGACAGGTGTACGAGCAGTACTTC. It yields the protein CASRGQVYEQYF.

The CDR3 coding sequence is TGTGCCAGCAGTTTATCGGGAGGAGGGGGCCCGCGTTTTGAGCAGTTCTTC. This gives the protein CASSLSGGGGPRFEQFF. The chain links TRBV27 to TRBJ2-1, with D possibly being TRBD1 (7 bases). Trimming removed 0 bases at V and 9 bases at J, with 21 bases between. In germline, CDR1 is MNHEY, CDR2 SMNVEV (reference sequence). This CDR3 has 17 amino acids.

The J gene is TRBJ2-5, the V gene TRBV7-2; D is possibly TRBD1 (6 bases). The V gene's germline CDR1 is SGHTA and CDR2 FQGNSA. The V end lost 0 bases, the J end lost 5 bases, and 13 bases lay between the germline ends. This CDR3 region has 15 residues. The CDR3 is CASSLAFSRGETQYF. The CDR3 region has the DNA TGTGCCAGCAGCTTAGCGTTCTCAAGGGGGGAGACCCAGTACTTC.

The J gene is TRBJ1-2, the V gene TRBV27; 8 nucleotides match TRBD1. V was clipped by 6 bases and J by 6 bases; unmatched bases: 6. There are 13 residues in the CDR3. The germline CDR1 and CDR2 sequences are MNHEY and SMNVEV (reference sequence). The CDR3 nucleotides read TGTGCCAGCAGCTACGGACAGGGAGATGGCTACACCTTC. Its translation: CASSYGQGDGYTF.

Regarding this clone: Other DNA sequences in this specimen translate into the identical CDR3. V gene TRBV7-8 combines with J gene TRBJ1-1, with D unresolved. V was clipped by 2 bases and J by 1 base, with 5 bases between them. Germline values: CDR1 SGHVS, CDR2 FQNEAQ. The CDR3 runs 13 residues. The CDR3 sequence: CASSLSGNTEAFF. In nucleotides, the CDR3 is TGTGCCAGCAGCTTATCAGGGAACACTGAAGCTTTCTTT.

In DNA form, the CDR3 reads TGTGCCAGCAGTTACGACCTAGCGGGGGGTAACAATGAGCAGTTCTTC. Its translation: CASSYDLAGGNNEQFF. V gene TRBV6-5 combines with J gene TRBJ2-1; 11 positions match TRBD2. Looked up from germline, CDR1 is MNHEY and CDR2 is SVGAGI. V was clipped by 2 bases and J by 5 bases; unmatched bases: 5. This CDR3 has 16 amino acids.

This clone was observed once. The CDR3 DNA is TGTGCCAGCAGCTTGAGACAGGGGGCCTACGAGCAGTACTTC. It is translated as CASSLRQGAYEQYF. The chain combines TRBV5-6 with TRBJ2-7; 9 bases are shared with TRBD1. CDR1 is SGHDT and CDR2 is YYEEEE in the germline V gene. This CDR3 region has 14 residues. The trim removed 1 base at V and 2 bases at J, leaving 1 base unmatched.

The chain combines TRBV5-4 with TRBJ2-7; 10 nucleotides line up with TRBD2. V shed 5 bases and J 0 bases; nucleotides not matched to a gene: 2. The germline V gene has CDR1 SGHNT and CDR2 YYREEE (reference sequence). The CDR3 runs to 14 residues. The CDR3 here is CASRSSGGSYEQYF. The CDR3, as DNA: TGTGCCAGCAGGTCTAGCGGGGGCTCCTACGAGCAGTACTTC.

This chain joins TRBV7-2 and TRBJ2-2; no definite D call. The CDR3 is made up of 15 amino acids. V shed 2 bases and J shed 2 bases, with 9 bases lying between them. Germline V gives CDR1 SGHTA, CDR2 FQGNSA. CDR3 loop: CASSLYRVNTGELFF. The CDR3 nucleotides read TGTGCCAGCAGCTTATATCGGGTTAACACCGGGGAGCTGTTTTTT.

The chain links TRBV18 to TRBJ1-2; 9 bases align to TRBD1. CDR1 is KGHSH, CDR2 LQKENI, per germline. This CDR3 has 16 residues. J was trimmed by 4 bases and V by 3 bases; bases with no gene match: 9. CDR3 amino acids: CASSPPGQGIFYGYTF. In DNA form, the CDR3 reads TGTGCCAGCTCACCGCCGGGACAGGGCATTTTCTATGGCTACACCTTC.

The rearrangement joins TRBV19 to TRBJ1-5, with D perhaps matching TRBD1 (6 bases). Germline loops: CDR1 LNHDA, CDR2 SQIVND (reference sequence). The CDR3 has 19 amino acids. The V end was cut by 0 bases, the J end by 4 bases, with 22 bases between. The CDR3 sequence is CASSIDPGRGAVRNQPQHF. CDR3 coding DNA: TGTGCCAGTAGTATAGATCCCGGGCGGGGGGCGGTGCGAAATCAGCCCCAGCATTTT.

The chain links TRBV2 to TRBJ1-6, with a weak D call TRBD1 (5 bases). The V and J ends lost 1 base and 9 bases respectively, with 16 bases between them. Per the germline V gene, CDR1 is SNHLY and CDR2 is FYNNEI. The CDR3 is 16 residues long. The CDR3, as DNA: TGTGCCAGCAGTGAAGTACAGGCTCTCGTAGGTTCACCCCTCCACTTT. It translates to CASSEVQALVGSPLHF.